Listed below are T cell receptor beta chains from one sample, sequenced in a study of shared clonotypes between healthy human individuals. TCRdb keeps only in-frame clones here, not all; method: immunoSEQ multiplex PCR. The sample holds about 470,000 clones; roughly 77% are singletons and the top ten take about 13%. Material for sequencing was PBMCs. The source of these receptors is a woman aged 40 to 49 in good health. Some clones in this sample may be carry-over from other donors' samples. Each CDR3 is given with its conserved first and last residue. The D gene is left open where the match is weak. Clone sizes are given selectively: once, few, many, or a class where the clone is expanded.

size,V,D,J,CDR3
NA,TRBV12-5,NA,TRBJ1-1,CASGFSIGANREGTEAFF
NA,TRBV28,NA,TRBJ2-1,CASRGWGANEQFF
NA,TRBV19,NA,TRBJ2-1,CASSIAREYNEQFF
few,TRBV19,TRBD2,TRBJ2-1,CASSTRTSRNEQFF
once,TRBV28,TRBD1,TRBJ2-7,CATKAGTDLYEQYF
once,TRBV7-2,TRBD1,TRBJ1-5,CASSLNRGDQPQHF
NA,TRBV19,NA,TRBJ1-1,CASSGQPNTEAFF
few,TRBV30,NA,TRBJ1-6,CAWSRNLNSPLHF
NA,TRBV19,TRBD1,TRBJ2-7,CASSRGTASYEQYF
NA,TRBV28,NA,TRBJ1-3,CASSLLPRLRGNTIYF
NA,TRBV27,TRBD2,TRBJ2-1,CASSFRWRTSGSHEQFF
NA,TRBV28,TRBD2,TRBJ2-7,CASTFTSVPYEQYF
NA,TRBV9,NA,TRBJ2-7,CASSVGRPPSEQYF
NA,TRBV10-3,NA,TRBJ2-3,CAISESTDTQYF
NA,TRBV29-1,NA,TRBJ1-5,CSFRGGSGQPQHF
NA,TRBV19,TRBD2,TRBJ2-2,CASSMSLAGNTGELFF
NA,TRBV19,NA,TRBJ1-1,CASSIPPQRRNTEAFF
once,TRBV6-5,TRBD2,TRBJ2-3,CASSFQGTSVTDTQYF
NA,TRBV30,NA,TRBJ1-6,CALGRTGNSPLHF
NA,TRBV5-4,TRBD2,TRBJ2-1,CASSPGLAGRNEQFF
NA,TRBV6-1,NA,TRBJ2-7,CASSESSGAFYEQYF
NA,TRBV6-5,TRBD1,TRBJ2-2,CASSRDRVNTGELFF
few,TRBV29-1,NA,TRBJ1-1,CSVEHRAMVEAFF
once,TRBV27,TRBD2,TRBJ2-4,CASSLQASGDSIAKNIQYF
NA,TRBV2,TRBD1,TRBJ2-3,CASPTGRVGDTQYF
NA,TRBV27,TRBD1,TRBJ1-4,CASSLRGYRGEKLFF